The clone carrying this T cell receptor (beta chain) has a single count. Its antigen is still unknown. This sample was included in a study of cytomegalovirus exposure and HLA in healthy donors. Whole-study findings and limits: Follow-up analysis later connected one missense variant in DCLRE1C with trimming of TCR beta V- and J-genes. 150 to 200 TCR beta chains were listed as cytomegalovirus-associated. Serostatus for CMV was the only available immune exposure information.

Germline loops: CDR1 MGHRA, CDR2 YSYEKL. This CDR3 is 13 amino acids long. Trimming pared 0 bases from V and 4 bases from J, leaving 6 bases between. Primers: 60 Vbeta forward and 13 Jbeta reverse. Data came from immunoSEQ multiplex PCR; TCRdb stores just in-frame clones and leaves some out. This sample carries roughly 160,000 clones, 71% of them seen once, and the ten largest clones take 2.8%. The chain joins TRBV4-1 to TRBJ1-1; D not certain. The sample was PBMCs. The receptor was derived from a woman aged 25 to 45 in good health and CMV-seronegative. The CDR3 is CASSQDVSTEAFF. CDR3 DNA sequence: TGCGCCAGCAGCCAAGATGTTAGCACTGAAGCTTTCTTT.